This record concerns one TCR beta chain sequence. What it recognizes is unknown. Time point noted: week 11, during vaccination. What each vaccine dose contained was 300 ug of mutant IDH1 20-mer peptide, accompanied by topical imiquimod. These data come from a study of a mutant IDH1 vaccine in newly diagnosed glioma. As for the study in general: Vaccinations, eight in total, occurred in weeks 1, 3, 5, 7, 11, 15, 19, 23. The earlier regimen, radiotherapy, temozolomide, or both, was most often both. Among treated patients, about 62% were male and approximately 40% female, and mean age was around 40 years.

V was pared by 4 bases and J by 2 bases, with 8 bases of the junction left unmatched. CDR1 is SEHNR and CDR2 is FQNEAQ in the germline V gene (reference sequence). The CDR3 totals 15 residues. Some clones are missing from TCRdb's copy, which holds only in-frame ones; the method was immunoSEQ multiplex PCR. This table has about 61,000 clones, about four fifths appearing once. This TCR derives from a man aged 50 to 59 with glioma. The V and J genes are TRBV7-9 and TRBJ2-7; 7 bases align to TRBD2. The input for sequencing was PBMCs, taken from a glioma patient whose treatment included an IDH1 peptide vaccine. CDR3 nucleotide sequence: TGTGCCAGCAGCTCCAGGGAGCGGGAAACCTACGAGCAGTACTTC. It codes for CASSSRERETYEQYF.